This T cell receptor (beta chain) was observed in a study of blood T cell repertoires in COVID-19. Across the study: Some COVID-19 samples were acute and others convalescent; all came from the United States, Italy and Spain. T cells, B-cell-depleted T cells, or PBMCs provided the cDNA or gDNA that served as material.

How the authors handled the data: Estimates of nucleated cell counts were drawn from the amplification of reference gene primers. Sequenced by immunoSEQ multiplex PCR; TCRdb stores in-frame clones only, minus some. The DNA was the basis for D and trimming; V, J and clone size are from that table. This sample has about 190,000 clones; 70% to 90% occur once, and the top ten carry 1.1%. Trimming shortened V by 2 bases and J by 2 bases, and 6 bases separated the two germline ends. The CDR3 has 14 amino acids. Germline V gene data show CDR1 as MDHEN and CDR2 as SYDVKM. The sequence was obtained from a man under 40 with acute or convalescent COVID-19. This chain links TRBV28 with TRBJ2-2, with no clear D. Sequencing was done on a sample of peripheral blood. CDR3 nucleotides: TGTGCCAGCAGTTTAGGCCCAAACACCGGGGAGCTGTTTTTT. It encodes CASSLGPNTGELFF. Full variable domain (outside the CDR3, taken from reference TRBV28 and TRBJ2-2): DVKVTQSSRYLVKRTGEKVFLECVQDMDHENMFWYRQDPGLGLRLIYFSYDVKMKEKGDIPEGYSVSREKKERFSLILESASTNQTSMYLCASSLGPNTGELFFGEGSRLTVL.